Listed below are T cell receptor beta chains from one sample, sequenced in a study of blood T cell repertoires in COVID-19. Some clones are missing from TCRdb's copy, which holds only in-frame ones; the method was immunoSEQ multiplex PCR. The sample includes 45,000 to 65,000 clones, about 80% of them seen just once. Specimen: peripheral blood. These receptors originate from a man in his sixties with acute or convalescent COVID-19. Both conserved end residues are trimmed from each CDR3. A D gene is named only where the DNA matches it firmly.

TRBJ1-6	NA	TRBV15	ATSRDRGRHSPLH
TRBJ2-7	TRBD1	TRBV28	ASSPGGQGNYEQY
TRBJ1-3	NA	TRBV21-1	ASSKARHLSEGNTIY
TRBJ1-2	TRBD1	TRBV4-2	ASSQGERQGARGYT
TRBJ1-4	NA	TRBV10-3	ASRDTANEKLF
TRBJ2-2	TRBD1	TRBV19	ASSIWGQYTGELF
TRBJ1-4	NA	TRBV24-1	ATSAGRGANEKLF
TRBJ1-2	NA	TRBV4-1	ASSQDDRGWVNYGYT
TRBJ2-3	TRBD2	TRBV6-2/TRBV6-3	ASSYRGLADTDTQY
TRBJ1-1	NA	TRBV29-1	SVQKAQVTEAF
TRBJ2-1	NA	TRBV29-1	SGRTVYNEQF
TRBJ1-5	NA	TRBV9	ASKPIVASNQPQH
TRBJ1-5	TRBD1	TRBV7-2	ASSLDGRGRQH
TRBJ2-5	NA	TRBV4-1	ASSLVLSETQY
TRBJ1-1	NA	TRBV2	ASSPLGGANTEAF
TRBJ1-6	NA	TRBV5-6	ASSSLSFGGNSPLH
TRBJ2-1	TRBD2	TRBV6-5	ATARTSGYNEQF
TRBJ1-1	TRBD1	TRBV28	ASRRDRENTEAF
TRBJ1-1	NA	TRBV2	ATRATEAF
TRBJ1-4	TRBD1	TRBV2	ASSPRQGALDEKLF
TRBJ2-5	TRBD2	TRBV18	ASSPPGREGTQY
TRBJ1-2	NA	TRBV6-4	ASSQGPLYGYT
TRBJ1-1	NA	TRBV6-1	ASSDRVAPNTEAF
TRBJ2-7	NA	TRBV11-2	ASSLDGQGEQY
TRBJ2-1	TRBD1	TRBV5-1	ASSSDRAEQF
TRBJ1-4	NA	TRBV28	ASSFLWRGSETNEKLF
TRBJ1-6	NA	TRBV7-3	ASSPRRNSPLH
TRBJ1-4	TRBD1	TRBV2	ASIRDRTNEKLF
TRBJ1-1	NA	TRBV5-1	ASSLDSLRNTEAF
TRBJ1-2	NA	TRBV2	ASSEALPGRGDGYT
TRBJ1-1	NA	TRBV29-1	SATTGSAEAF
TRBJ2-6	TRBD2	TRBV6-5	ASNRGGTGANVLT
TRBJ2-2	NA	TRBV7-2	ASRDRLSTGELF
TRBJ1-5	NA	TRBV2	AGARSLNQPQH
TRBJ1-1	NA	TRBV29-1	SVHPGDTEAF